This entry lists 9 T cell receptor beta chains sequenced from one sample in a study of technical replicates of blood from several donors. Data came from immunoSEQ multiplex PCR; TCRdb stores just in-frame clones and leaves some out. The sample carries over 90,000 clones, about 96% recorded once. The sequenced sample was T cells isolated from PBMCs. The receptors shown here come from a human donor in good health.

The CDR3 here is CASSFKGQNTEAFF. CDR3 sequence (DNA): TGCGCCAGCAGCTTTAAGGGACAGAACACTGAAGCTTTCTTT. The rearrangement joins TRBV5-1 to TRBJ1-1; weak D call: TRBD1 (6 bases). The CDR3 sequence is 14 residues long. Trimming removed 2 bases at V and 1 base at J, with 9 bases between. Germline CDR1 is SGHRS and CDR2 is YFSETQ.

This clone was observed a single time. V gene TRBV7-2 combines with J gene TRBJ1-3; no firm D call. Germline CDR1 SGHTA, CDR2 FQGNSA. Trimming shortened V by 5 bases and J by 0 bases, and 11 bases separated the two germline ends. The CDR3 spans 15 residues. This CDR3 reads CASSPELTSGNTIYF. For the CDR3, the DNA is TGTGCCAGCAGCCCTGAGCTAACCTCTGGAAACACCATATATTTT.

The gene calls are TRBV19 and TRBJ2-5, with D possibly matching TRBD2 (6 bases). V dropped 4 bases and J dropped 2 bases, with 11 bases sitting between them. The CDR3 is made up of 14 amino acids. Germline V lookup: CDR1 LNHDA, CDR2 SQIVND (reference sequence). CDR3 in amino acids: CASSKRDLQETQYF. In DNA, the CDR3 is TGTGCCAGTAGTAAACGGGACTTGCAAGAGACCCAGTACTTC.

CDR3 DNA sequence: TGTGCCAGCAGCTACGGCGGGAGGGGCGAGCAGTACTTC. As protein: CASSYGGRGEQYF. V and J are TRBV5-4 and TRBJ2-7, with 9 bases that match TRBD2. The V segment lost 3 bases and the J segment 6 bases; nucleotides outside the gene matches: 4. CDR3 size: 13 residues. From germline, CDR1 is SGHNT and CDR2 YYREEE (reference sequence).

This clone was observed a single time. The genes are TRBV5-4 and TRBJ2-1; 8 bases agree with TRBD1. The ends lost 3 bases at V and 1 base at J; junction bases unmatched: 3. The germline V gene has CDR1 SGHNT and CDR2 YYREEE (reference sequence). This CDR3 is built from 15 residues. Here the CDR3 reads CASSSTGGSYNEQFF. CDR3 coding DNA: TGTGCCAGCAGCTCCACAGGGGGATCCTACAATGAGCAGTTCTTC.

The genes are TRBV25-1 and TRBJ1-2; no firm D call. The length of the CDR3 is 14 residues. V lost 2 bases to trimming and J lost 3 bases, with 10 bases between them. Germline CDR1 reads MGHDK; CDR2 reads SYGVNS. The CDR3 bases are TGTGCCAGCAGTGAAGTCGAGGGCCACTATGGCTACACCTTC. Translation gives CASSEVEGHYGYTF.

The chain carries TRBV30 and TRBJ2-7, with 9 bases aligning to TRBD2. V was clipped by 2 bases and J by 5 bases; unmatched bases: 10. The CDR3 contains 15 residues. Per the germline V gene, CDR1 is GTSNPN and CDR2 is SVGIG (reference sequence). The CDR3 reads CAWSFGLASPDEQYF. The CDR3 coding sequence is TGTGCCTGGAGTTTTGGACTAGCGAGTCCCGACGAGCAGTACTTC.

CDR3 in DNA: TGCAGCGTCCCGGGACTAGCGAGCGAGCAGTTCTTC. Translated, it gives CSVPGLASEQFF. The chain combines TRBV29-1 with TRBJ2-1; 10 bases are shared with TRBD2. The CDR3 runs to 12 residues. V dropped 6 bases and J dropped 10; count of bases not matched to a gene: 6. Germline V CDR1 and CDR2: SQVTM, ANQGSEA.

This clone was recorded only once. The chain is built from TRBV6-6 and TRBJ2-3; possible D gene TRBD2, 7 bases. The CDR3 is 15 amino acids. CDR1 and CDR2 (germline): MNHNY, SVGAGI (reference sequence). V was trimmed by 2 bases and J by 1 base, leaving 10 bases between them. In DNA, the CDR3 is TGTGCCAGCAGTTACGGGCGGGGGCGCACAGATACGCAGTATTTT. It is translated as CASSYGRGRTDTQYF.